These T cell receptor beta chains were read from a single sample in a study of T cell changes during pregnancy in multiple sclerosis. Sequenced by immunoSEQ multiplex PCR; TCRdb stores in-frame clones only, minus some. The sample includes roughly 40,000 clones, roughly nine tenths of them seen just once. The sample consisted of CD4+ T cells from peripheral blood mononuclear cells, taken in the first trimester of pregnancy. Receptors were obtained from a female donor with multiple sclerosis, enrolled in a pregnancy study. CDR3s include the opening cysteine and the closing phenylalanine or tryptophan. Each record gives: J gene, V gene, D gene, clone size, CDR3 protein, CDR3 DNA. A D gene is named only where the DNA matches it firmly. Clone size, where shown, is once, few, many, or a class for clones that have expanded.

J gene: TRBJ1-5; V gene: TRBV7-2; D gene: NA; clone size: NA; CDR3 protein: CASSLKDTQPQHF; CDR3 DNA: TGTGCCAGCAGCTTAAAGGACACTCAGCCCCAGCATTTT
J gene: TRBJ2-1; V gene: TRBV2; D gene: TRBD2; clone size: NA; CDR3 protein: CASRPGTSGIEQFF; CDR3 DNA: TGTGCCAGCAGGCCGGGAACTAGCGGGATTGAGCAGTTCTTC
J gene: TRBJ2-3; V gene: TRBV29-1; D gene: NA; clone size: NA; CDR3 protein: CSVGPRVADTQYF; CDR3 DNA: TGCAGCGTTGGCCCAAGAGTAGCAGATACGCAGTATTTT
J gene: TRBJ2-3; V gene: TRBV6-1; D gene: TRBD2; clone size: NA; CDR3 protein: CASTRGAQPTDTQYF; CDR3 DNA: TGTGCCAGCACGCGGGGGGCGCAACCCACAGATACGCAGTATTTT
J gene: TRBJ2-5; V gene: TRBV5-1; D gene: NA; clone size: NA; CDR3 protein: CASSSAGAGETQYF; CDR3 DNA: TGCGCCAGCAGCTCCGCGGGGGCCGGGGAGACCCAGTACTTC
J gene: TRBJ1-1; V gene: TRBV27; D gene: TRBD1; clone size: NA; CDR3 protein: CASSTNYRGKTYTEAFF; CDR3 DNA: TGTGCCAGCAGTACCAACTACAGGGGAAAAACGTACACTGAAGCTTTCTTT
J gene: TRBJ1-6; V gene: TRBV7-9; D gene: NA; clone size: once; CDR3 protein: CASSRNEGVLNSPLHF; CDR3 DNA: TGTGCCAGCAGCCGCAACGAGGGGGTTCTAAATTCACCCCTCCACTTT
J gene: TRBJ1-4; V gene: TRBV18; D gene: NA; clone size: NA; CDR3 protein: CASSPLATTNEKLFF; CDR3 DNA: TGTGCCAGCTCACCATTGGCAACAACTAATGAAAAACTGTTTTTT
J gene: TRBJ2-7; V gene: TRBV4-3; D gene: NA; clone size: NA; CDR3 protein: CASSQDPGSPYEQYF; CDR3 DNA: TGCGCCAGCAGCCAAGATCCGGGGTCACCCTACGAGCAGTACTTC
J gene: TRBJ2-1; V gene: TRBV19; D gene: NA; clone size: NA; CDR3 protein: CASSKFGLASTYNEQFF; CDR3 DNA: TGTGCCAGTAGTAAATTTGGGCTAGCGTCGACCTACAATGAGCAGTTCTTC
J gene: TRBJ2-1; V gene: TRBV6-4; D gene: TRBD2; clone size: NA; CDR3 protein: CASSATGTSDEQFF; CDR3 DNA: TGTGCCAGCAGTGCAACAGGGACTAGCGATGAGCAGTTCTTC
J gene: TRBJ2-3; V gene: TRBV29-1; D gene: TRBD1; clone size: NA; CDR3 protein: CSVARDRRYTDTQYF; CDR3 DNA: TGCAGCGTTGCCCGGGACAGGAGGTACACAGATACGCAGTATTTT
J gene: TRBJ1-2; V gene: TRBV6-5; D gene: TRBD1; clone size: NA; CDR3 protein: CASSSPGGIHGYTF; CDR3 DNA: TGTGCCAGCAGCTCCCCAGGGGGGATACATGGCTACACCTTC
J gene: TRBJ2-1; V gene: TRBV7-8; D gene: TRBD2; clone size: NA; CDR3 protein: CASSLPYRTSGSLEVQFF; CDR3 DNA: TGTGCCAGCAGCTTACCTTATAGGACTAGCGGGAGTTTGGAAGTGCAGTTCTTC
J gene: TRBJ2-1; V gene: TRBV4-2; D gene: TRBD2; clone size: NA; CDR3 protein: CASSGGSDSGGARHEQFF; CDR3 DNA: TGTGCCAGCAGCGGGGGAAGTGATAGCGGGGGGGCTAGGCATGAGCAGTTCTTC
J gene: TRBJ2-7; V gene: TRBV9; D gene: TRBD2; clone size: NA; CDR3 protein: CASSVGTSVGVSYEQYF; CDR3 DNA: TGTGCCAGCAGCGTAGGGACTAGTGTGGGAGTCTCCTACGAGCAGTACTTC
J gene: TRBJ1-5; V gene: TRBV27; D gene: NA; clone size: NA; CDR3 protein: CASSFRWERGQPQHF; CDR3 DNA: TGTGCCAGCAGTTTCCGGTGGGAAAGGGGTCAGCCCCAGCATTTT
J gene: TRBJ2-3; V gene: TRBV6-1; D gene: NA; clone size: NA; CDR3 protein: CASMGQEKDTQYF; CDR3 DNA: TGTGCCAGCATGGGGCAGGAAAAAGATACGCAGTATTTT
J gene: TRBJ1-5; V gene: TRBV27; D gene: TRBD1; clone size: NA; CDR3 protein: CASSPGQGGNQPQHF; CDR3 DNA: TGTGCCAGCAGTCCAGGACAGGGTGGCAATCAGCCCCAGCATTTT
J gene: TRBJ2-7; V gene: TRBV7-2; D gene: TRBD2; clone size: NA; CDR3 protein: CASSLDTSAYYEQYF; CDR3 DNA: TGTGCCAGCAGCTTAGATACTAGCGCATACTACGAGCAGTACTTC
J gene: TRBJ2-2; V gene: TRBV29-1; D gene: NA; clone size: NA; CDR3 protein: CSVVEQGNTGELFF; CDR3 DNA: TGCAGCGTTGTCGAGCAGGGGAACACCGGGGAGCTGTTTTTT
J gene: TRBJ2-5; V gene: TRBV18; D gene: TRBD2; clone size: once; CDR3 protein: CASSPSSSGQETQYF; CDR3 DNA: TGTGCCAGCTCACCTTCTTCTAGCGGTCAAGAGACCCAGTACTTC
J gene: TRBJ1-3; V gene: TRBV7-2; D gene: NA; clone size: NA; CDR3 protein: CASAKLSSSGNTIYF; CDR3 DNA: TGTGCCAGCGCTAAGCTGAGTAGCTCTGGAAACACCATATATTTT
J gene: TRBJ2-3; V gene: TRBV5-1; D gene: NA; clone size: NA; CDR3 protein: CASIGGPSTDTQYF; CDR3 DNA: TGCGCCAGCATTGGGGGCCCCAGCACAGATACGCAGTATTTT